This T cell receptor (beta chain) appears in the sequencing data of a study of blood T cell repertoires in COVID-19. Some clones are missing from TCRdb's copy, which holds only in-frame ones; the method was immunoSEQ multiplex PCR. The sample has around 200,000 clones; over 80% are singletons. Patients at the Seattle site were enrolled during active infection and followed longitudinally. Trimming shortened V by 4 bases and J by 4 bases, and 13 bases separated the two germline ends. Germline CDR1 reads WNHNN; CDR2 reads SYGVQD (reference sequence). This CDR3 contains 14 residues. The chain is built from TRBV10-1 and TRBJ1-1; the D gene is possibly TRBD1 (6 bases). The sample taken for sequencing was peripheral blood. The clonotype was recovered from a woman in her 40s with COVID-19, enrolled during active disease. The CDR3 protein is CASSVSTGRTEAFF. Here the CDR3 DNA reads TGCGCCAGCAGTGTCTCGACAGGCCGCACTGAAGCTTTCTTT.